A single T cell receptor (beta chain) is shown here with its context. The method was immunoSEQ multiplex PCR; TCRdb's version includes in-frame clones alone and lacks a portion of them. Here the sample spans around 220,000 clones, around 80% being singletons. The data were taken from a study of blood T cell repertoires in COVID-19. The V and J ends lost 3 bases and 8 bases, in that order; junction bases with no gene match: 7. Germline assignment: CDR1 SGHRS and CDR2 YFSETQ. The CDR3 sequence is 14 residues long. The sequenced sample was PBMCs or T cells enriched from blood (not recorded which). The J gene is TRBJ1-4, the V gene TRBV5-1; 7 bases match TRBD1. The origin of this receptor is a woman aged 40 to 49 with acute COVID-19. CDR3 coding DNA: TGCGCCAGCAGCTCCCAGGGGGGTGGAGAAAAACTGTTTTTT. It specifies CASSSQGGGEKLFF.